One sample yielded the 30 T cell receptor beta chains listed below, sequenced in a study of cytomegalovirus exposure and HLA in healthy donors. PCR was performed using 60 Vbeta and 13 Jbeta primers. Clones were read by immunoSEQ multiplex PCR, and TCRdb kept only the in-frame ones, dropping some. The repertoire holds about 130,000 clones, roughly three quarters seen once, with 3% to 3.5% in the top ten. The sample comprised PBMCs. The receptors originated from a man between 35 and 55 years old in good health and CMV-seronegative.

V is TRBV7-9 and J is TRBJ2-3; TRBD2 agrees at 11 bases. This CDR3 has 15 residues. Germline V gene lookup returns CDR1 SEHNR and CDR2 FQNEAQ (reference sequence). Trimming removed 5 bases from V and 4 bases from J; junction bases left unmatched: 5. CDR3 coding DNA: TGTGCCAGCAGCATCCCTAGCGGGGGGTCAGATACGCAGTATTTT. Translating it yields CASSIPSGGSDTQYF. Full variable domain (remainder filled in from reference TRBV7-9 and TRBJ2-3): DTGVSQNPRHKITKRGQNVTFRCDPISEHNRLYWYRQTLGQGPEFLTYFQNEAQLEKSRLLSDRFSAERPKGSFSTLEIQRTEQGDSAMYLCASSIPSGGSDTQYFGPGTRLTVL.

The chain couples TRBV6-1 to TRBJ1-1; D possibly corresponds to TRBD1 (5 bases). V shed 3 bases and J shed 5 bases, with 16 bases lying between them. This CDR3 comprises 15 residues. Germline lookup yields CDR1 MNHNS and CDR2 SASEGT. CDR3 residues: CASSDVFGGRTEAFF. The CDR3 nucleotides read TGTGCCAGCAGTGATGTGTTCGGGGGAAGGACTGAAGCTTTCTTT.

The V call is TRBV5-1, the J call TRBJ2-2, with no clear D. Germline V gene lookup returns CDR1 SGHRS and CDR2 YFSETQ. This CDR3 has 15 residues. Deletions cut 0 bases from V and 0 bases from J, with 6 bases between. The CDR3 sequence is CASSLGAANTGELFF. The CDR3 DNA reads TGCGCCAGCAGCTTGGGCGCCGCGAACACCGGGGAGCTGTTTTTT.

This chain links TRBV7-8 with TRBJ1-2; 7 bases agree with TRBD1. The junction had 4 bases not matched to a gene; V was cut back by 5 bases and J by 4 bases. In germline, CDR1 is SGHVS, CDR2 FQNEAQ. This CDR3 spans 13 amino acids. This CDR3 reads CASSRTGAYGYTF. The CDR3 DNA reads as TGTGCCAGCAGCCGTACAGGGGCCTATGGCTACACCTTC.

The genes are TRBV5-1 and TRBJ2-7; D perhaps matches TRBD2 (6 bases). V was trimmed by 4 bases and J by 6 bases, leaving 20 bases between them. Germline values: CDR1 SGHRS, CDR2 YFSETQ. The CDR3 runs 15 residues. The CDR3 DNA reads TGCGCCAGCAGCCCCGGGACTTCATCCTATGGCGAGCAGTACTTC. It codes for CASSPGTSSYGEQYF.

The chain uses TRBV9 and TRBJ2-3; 8 bases agree with TRBD2. This CDR3 contains 15 residues. The germline V gene has CDR1 SGDLS and CDR2 YYNGEE. Unmatched junction bases numbered 10, after V lost 5 bases and J lost 5 bases. The CDR3 region has the DNA TGTGCCAGCAGTGAAGGCGGGGGGCGGGAAGATACGCAGTATTTT. It specifies CASSEGGGREDTQYF. The full variable domain, with the rest looked up from reference TRBV9 and TRBJ2-3, is DSGVTQTPKHLITATGQRVTLRCSPRSGDLSVYWYQQSLDQGLQFLIQYYNGEERAKGNILERFSAQQFPDLHSELNLSSLELGDSALYFCASSEGGGREDTQYFGPGTRLTVL.

The chain is built from TRBV27 and TRBJ2-2; D uncertain. The CDR3 is made up of 14 amino acids. V lost 0 bases to trimming and J lost 7 bases, with 9 bases between them. CDR1 is MNHEY and CDR2 is SMNVEV in the germline V gene (reference sequence). CDR3 in DNA: TGTGCCAGCAGTTTATCAGTCCGGAGCGGGGAGCTGTTTTTT. This encodes CASSLSVRSGELFF.

The chain links TRBV11-1 to TRBJ2-7, with D perhaps matching TRBD2 (5 bases). V was shortened by 4 bases and J by 2 bases, with 6 bases between the two germline ends. The length of the CDR3 is 12 residues. CDR1 SGHAT and CDR2 FQDESV come from the germline V gene (reference sequence). The CDR3 bases are TGTGCCAGCAGCTCCGGGACCTACGAGCAGTACTTC. Translated: CASSSGTYEQYF. The whole variable domain, remainder taken from reference TRBV11-1 and TRBJ2-7, is EAEVAQSPRYKITEKSQAVAFWCDPISGHATLYWYRQILGQGPELLVQFQDESVVDDSQLPKDRFSAERLKGVDSTLKIQPAELGDSAMYLCASSSGTYEQYFGPGTRLTVT.

The V call is TRBV7-8, the J call TRBJ2-7, with TRBD1 identical over 8 bases. This CDR3 comprises 16 residues. The V and J ends lost 7 bases and 0 bases, in that order; junction bases with no gene match: 11. Germline CDR1 reads SGHVS; CDR2 reads FQNEAQ. The CDR3 DNA is TGTGCCAGCACCACCATGCCCCAGGGGGCCTCCTACGAGCAGTACTTC. This sequence encodes CASTTMPQGASYEQYF. The complete variable domain, with remaining parts taken from reference TRBV7-8 and TRBJ2-7, reads GAGVSQSPRYKVAKRGQDVALRCDPISGHVSLFWYQQALGQGPEFLTYFQNEAQLDKSGLPSDRFFAERPEGSVSTLKIQRTQQEDSAVYLCASTTMPQGASYEQYFGPGTRLTVT.

This clone appeared once. This chain uses TRBV19 with TRBJ2-1; no definite D call. There are 15 residues in the CDR3. Germline values: CDR1 LNHDA, CDR2 SQIVND (reference sequence). The V gene lost 6 bases and the J gene lost 0 bases, with 12 bases spanning the gap. The CDR3 loop is CASRVLGSSYNEQFF. DNA for the CDR3: TGTGCCAGTAGGGTCCTAGGAAGCTCCTACAATGAGCAGTTCTTC.

This clone was found once. The chain recombines TRBV7-9 with TRBJ2-7; TRBD1 matches at 7 bases. Trimming removed 6 bases from V and 4 bases from J; junction bases left unmatched: 24. The CDR3 totals 19 residues. The germline V gene has CDR1 SEHNR and CDR2 FQNEAQ (reference sequence). CDR3 nucleotide sequence: TGTGCCAGCAGACCTAACCAGGCAAAAGGACAGGATGTACCTTACGAGCAGTACTTC. Encoded protein: CASRPNQAKGQDVPYEQYF. Full variable domain (missing parts from reference TRBV7-9 and TRBJ2-7): DTGVSQNPRHKITKRGQNVTFRCDPISEHNRLYWYRQTLGQGPEFLTYFQNEAQLEKSRLLSDRFSAERPKGSFSTLEIQRTEQGDSAMYLCASRPNQAKGQDVPYEQYFGPGTRLTVT.

The gene calls are TRBV30 and TRBJ1-5; 7 nucleotides agree with TRBD1. The trim removed 2 bases at V and 3 bases at J, leaving 7 bases unmatched. The germline V gene encodes CDR1 GTSNPN and CDR2 SVGIG (reference sequence). This CDR3 has 15 amino acids. The CDR3 region is CAWSQSGTVNQPQHF. DNA for the CDR3: TGTGCCTGGAGTCAATCCGGGACAGTCAATCAGCCCCAGCATTTT.

The sample holds a few counts of this clone. The rearrangement uses TRBV7-2 and TRBJ2-5, with 7 bases aligning to TRBD1. Losses at the gene ends were 1 base for V and 5 bases for J; bases not matched to a gene: 1. The CDR3 contains 13 residues. CDR1 is SGHTA, CDR2 FQGNSA, per germline. In DNA, the CDR3 is TGTGCCAGCAGCTTAGTGGGACAGGAGACCCAGTACTTC. Its protein is CASSLVGQETQYF.

The genes are TRBV7-3 and TRBJ2-2, with 8 positions matching TRBD2. The CDR3 totals 17 residues. The trim removed 4 bases at V and 6 bases at J, leaving 13 bases unmatched. Germline CDR1 is SGHTA and CDR2 is FQGTGA. CDR3 sequence (DNA): TGTGCCAGCAGCTCCGACGTTCTAGCGGGCGGTCCCGGGGAGCTGTTTTTT. Translated: CASSSDVLAGGPGELFF.

This clone was observed many times. This chain links TRBV27 with TRBJ1-3; the D gene is possibly TRBD1 (5 bases). The CDR3 runs 14 residues. V dropped 6 bases and J dropped 3 bases, with 12 bases sitting between them. Germline CDR1 reads MNHEY; CDR2 reads SMNVEV (reference sequence). In DNA, the CDR3 is TGTGCCAGCAGCCTAGACAGAAATGGAAACACCATATATTTT. Protein product: CASSLDRNGNTIYF.

The CDR3 DNA sequence: TGTGCCAGCAGCTATGCGGGGACTGTGAAGGGGCCTTCCTACGAGCAGTACTTC. Its protein is CASSYAGTVKGPSYEQYF. This chain connects TRBV5-6 to TRBJ2-7; D is perhaps TRBD2 (6 bases). Per germline, CDR1 SGHDT and CDR2 YYEEEE. CDR3 size: 18 residues. V was clipped by 3 bases and J by 1 base, with 23 bases between them.

The chain joins TRBV5-1 to TRBJ2-1; the match to TRBD2 covers 9 bases. CDR1 is SGHRS, CDR2 YFSETQ, per germline. The CDR3 consists of 17 residues. V was pared by 4 bases and J by 0 bases, with 8 bases of the junction left unmatched. CDR3 loop: CASSRTSDKSSYNEQFF. The CDR3 DNA reads as TGCGCCAGCAGCAGGACTAGCGACAAGAGCTCCTACAATGAGCAGTTCTTC.

This chain joins TRBV7-2 and TRBJ2-7; no clear D. Germline assignment: CDR1 SGHTA and CDR2 FQGNSA. The CDR3 length is 14 residues. Trimming stripped 3 bases from V and 1 base from J, with 10 bases between. The CDR3 region is CASSFPHISYEQYF. For the CDR3, the DNA is TGTGCCAGCAGCTTCCCGCACATATCCTACGAGCAGTACTTC.

A word on this clone: This sample includes further DNA sequences coding for the same CDR3. The chain carries TRBV27 and TRBJ2-7; TRBD1 might be the D (6 bases). Germline CDR1 is MNHEY and CDR2 is SMNVEV (reference sequence). This CDR3 is built from 13 residues. V shed 6 bases and J shed 2 bases, with 11 bases lying between them. CDR3 in DNA: TGTGCCAGCAGCCTACAGGGTACCTACGAGCAGTACTTC. Amino acid sequence: CASSLQGTYEQYF.

This clone has just a few counts. The chain employs TRBV27 and TRBJ2-2; D remains ambiguous. Per the germline V gene, CDR1 is MNHEY and CDR2 is SMNVEV (reference sequence). V was pared by 2 bases and J by 6 bases, with 10 bases between. The CDR3 runs to 14 residues. The CDR3 bases are TGTGCCAGCAGTTTAGGGCAAGACGCCGGGGAGCTGTTTTTT. Encoded protein: CASSLGQDAGELFF.

The chain carries TRBV6-1 and TRBJ1-1, with D perhaps TRBD1 (6 bases). CDR1 is MNHNS, CDR2 SASEGT, per germline. This CDR3 has 14 residues. With 3 bases removed from V and 0 bases from J, the gap between germline ends came to 8 bases. The CDR3 spells CASSDTGLNTEAFF. The CDR3 DNA follows: TGTGCCAGCAGTGATACAGGGTTGAACACTGAAGCTTTCTTT.

The genes are TRBV30 and TRBJ2-7, with a possible D match to TRBD1 (5 bases). Between the trimmed V and J ends, which lost 2 bases and 6 bases, there was a span of 14 bases. The length of the CDR3 is 13 residues. Per the germline V gene, CDR1 is GTSNPN and CDR2 is SVGIG (reference sequence). CDR3 amino acids: CAWSKGLDSEQYF. The CDR3 coding sequence is TGTGCCTGGAGTAAGGGGTTAGATAGCGAGCAGTACTTC.

V and J are TRBV6-6 and TRBJ2-3; D gene uncertain. Germline assignment: CDR1 MNHNY and CDR2 SVGAGI (reference sequence). The CDR3 sequence is 12 residues long. Trimming removed 8 bases from V and 1 base from J, with 7 bases in between. In nucleotides, the CDR3 is TGTGCCAGCGGCGGAGGCACAGATACGCAGTATTTT. Translation: CASGGGTDTQYF.

There are a few counts of this clone. The chain links TRBV6-5 to TRBJ1-6, with D maybe TRBD1 (6 bases). Germline V gives CDR1 MNHEY, CDR2 SVGAGI. The CDR3 is 14 residues long. V gave up 6 bases and J gave up 6 bases, with 12 bases separating them. CDR3 DNA: TGTGCCAGCAGAACAGGGCTCGGTAATTCACCCCTCCACTTT. Translating gives CASRTGLGNSPLHF.

J is TRBJ2-2 and V is TRBV5-4; 7 bases match TRBD1. This CDR3 region has 15 residues. V dropped 5 bases and J dropped 1; count of bases not matched to a gene: 5. Germline V gene sequence: CDR1 SGHNT, CDR2 YYREEE (reference sequence). CDR3 sequence: CASRAGTVNTGELFF. In DNA form, the CDR3 reads TGTGCCAGCAGGGCCGGGACAGTGAACACCGGGGAGCTGTTTTTT.

The chain couples TRBV29-1 to TRBJ2-5; tentatively, D is TRBD2 (5 bases). Germline assignment: CDR1 SQVTM and CDR2 ANQGSEA. There are 12 residues in the CDR3. The V gene lost 4 bases and the J gene lost 3 bases, with 9 bases spanning the gap. The CDR3 DNA reads TGCAGCGTTGGAGTGGGAGAAGAGACCCAGTACTTC. It translates to CSVGVGEETQYF.

The chain joins TRBV2 to TRBJ2-6; TRBD1 matches at 9 bases. Germline V gene sequence: CDR1 SNHLY, CDR2 FYNNEI. CDR3 length equals 14 residues. Unmatched junction bases numbered 0, after V lost 9 bases and J lost 0 bases. CDR3 region: CARTGGSGANVLTF. The CDR3 DNA is TGTGCCAGGACAGGGGGCTCTGGGGCCAACGTCCTGACTTTC. Combining the CDR3 with reference TRBV2 and TRBJ2-6 gives the whole variable domain EPEVTQTPSHQVTQMGQEVILRCVPISNHLYFYWYRQILGQKVEFLVSFYNNEISEKSEIFDDQFSVERPDGSNFTLKIRSTKLEDSAMYFCARTGGSGANVLTFGAGSRLTVL.

V and J are TRBV30 and TRBJ2-3; TRBD2 matches 8 bases. From germline, CDR1 is GTSNPN and CDR2 SVGIG (reference sequence). CDR3 length equals 13 residues. Losses at the gene ends were 0 bases for V and 6 bases for J; bases not matched to a gene: 2. The CDR3 sequence is CAWSVSGGDTQYF. CDR3 in DNA: TGTGCCTGGAGTGTAAGCGGGGGCGATACGCAGTATTTT.

The rearrangement uses TRBV10-3 and TRBJ2-4; D is perhaps TRBD2 (5 bases). The V gene's germline CDR1 is ENHRY and CDR2 SYGVKD. The CDR3 extends over 13 amino acids. Trimming left V 4 bases short and J 5 bases short, with 9 bases between. In nucleotides, the CDR3 is TGTGCCATCAGTGGAGCAGCGGAAAACATTCAGTACTTC. This encodes CAISGAAENIQYF.

This clone was counted only a few times. The gene calls are TRBV7-3 and TRBJ1-1; D may be TRBD1 (6 bases). The CDR3 consists of 13 residues. Looked up from germline, CDR1 is SGHTA and CDR2 is FQGTGA. V was cut by 5 bases and J by 1 base, with 8 bases left in between. The CDR3 DNA reads as TGTGCCAGCAGCGCGGACAGGAACACTGAAGCTTTCTTT. Translated, it gives CASSADRNTEAFF.